This TCR beta chain was identified in a study of OX40 agonist ivuxolimab in advanced cancers. About the study: Patients were treated with intravenous ivuxolimab, dosed at 0.01 to 10 mg/kg and infused every 2 weeks. Dose-escalation patients' cancers were hepatocellular carcinoma, melanoma, renal cell or head and neck cancer. The study's findings and limits: Expanded clones were, on average, more numerous among CD8+ T cells than CD4+.

J lost 0 bases, V lost 0 bases, and 11 bases had no gene match. Germline loops: CDR1 LNHNV, CDR2 YYDKDF (reference sequence). This CDR3 has 20 residues. TCRdb's copy holds only in-frame clones and misses some; the assay was immunoSEQ multiplex PCR. The sample holds under 50,000 clones, over 75% seen once. This clone was picked up a small number of times. No antigen is known for it. The genes are TRBV15 and TRBJ2-1, with 10 bases fitting TRBD2. The TCR comes from an adult with an advanced solid tumor such as melanoma, head and neck, liver or kidney cancer. Sequencing used CD4+ or CD8+ T cells sorted from blood, obtained in a trial of the OX40 agonist ivuxolimab. CDR3 amino acids: CATSRDRVAGGTSSYNEQFF. The CDR3 DNA reads as TGTGCCACCAGCAGAGATAGAGTAGCGGGAGGTACCAGCTCCTACAATGAGCAGTTCTTC.